This T cell receptor beta chain came from a study of T cell responses to AZD1222 COVID-19 vaccine. The CDR3 covers 13 residues. Germline V gene data show CDR1 as SGHRS and CDR2 as YFSETQ. Study-wide results and caveats: After the peak T cell response, and only then, were repertoires sampled. Just a handful of people given AZD1222 tested seropositive at baseline. A rise in Spike-specific TCR breadth and depth followed two AZD1222 doses. Donors were largely white British and mainly female; clonal diversity was possibly underestimated.

Produced via immunoSEQ multiplex PCR; TCRdb's table is partial and in-frame only. This sample has around 120,000 clones, with roughly 92% found just once. About this clone itself: Antigen specificity is unknown. A junction boundary mismatches the germline segment, possibly from a read error.

Material: peripheral blood, obtained 28 days after the second AZD1222 dose. The gene calls are TRBV5-1 and TRBJ1-4; D is uncertain. The sequence was collected from an adult who received the AZD1222 COVID-19 vaccine. In DNA, the CDR3 is TGCGCCAGCAGGGACTCAACGAATGAAAAACTGTTTTTT. Translation gives CASRDSTNEKLFF.